Below, 13 T cell receptor beta chains from the same sample are listed, as sequenced in a study of multiple sclerosis patients with progressive multifocal leukoencephalopathy. TCRdb's copy holds only in-frame clones and misses some; the assay was immunoSEQ multiplex PCR. The sample has 25,000 to 35,000 clones, around 89% seen once. Time point reported: before natalizumab initiation. The material sequenced was PBMCs. These receptor sequences come from a human donor with multiple sclerosis.

The DNA for the CDR3 is TGTGCCAGCAGCTCCGGCGGGGAGGGGGTAGCCAAAAACATTCAGTACTTC. The encoded protein is CASSSGGEGVAKNIQYF. The chain has TRBV7-9 and TRBJ2-4; tentative D call: TRBD2 (7 bases). CDR1 and CDR2 from the germline V gene are SEHNR and FQNEAQ (reference sequence). The CDR3 runs 17 residues. Trimming removed 4 bases from V and 0 bases from J, with 16 bases in between.

The chain carries TRBV27 and TRBJ2-3; tentatively, D is TRBD2 (5 bases). The CDR3 is 19 amino acids. Germline V lookup: CDR1 MNHEY, CDR2 SMNVEV (reference sequence). Trimming removed 5 bases from V and 4 bases from J, with 28 bases in between. The CDR3 reads CASSPASPTEGRLPDTQYF. The CDR3 nucleotides read TGTGCCAGCAGTCCCGCTAGCCCGACCGAGGGTCGCCTCCCAGATACGCAGTATTTT.

The chain employs TRBV19 and TRBJ1-5, with 7 positions matching TRBD1. Trimming removed 10 bases from V and 4 bases from J; junction bases left unmatched: 7. The CDR3 covers 13 residues. Germline V gene data show CDR1 as LNHDA and CDR2 as SQIVND (reference sequence). CDR3 residues: CATAGQINQPQHF. In nucleotides, the CDR3 is TGTGCCACCGCGGGACAGATAAATCAGCCCCAGCATTTT.

The gene calls are TRBV4-3 and TRBJ2-6; D unclear. There are 13 residues in the CDR3. With 0 bases removed from V and 8 bases from J, the gap between germline ends came to 5 bases. From germline, CDR1 is LGHNA and CDR2 YSLEER. The CDR3 DNA sequence: TGCGCCAGCAGCCAAGATGGTCCCAACGTCCTGACTTTC. Translating it yields CASSQDGPNVLTF.

V usage is TRBV2 and J usage is TRBJ2-1; D may be TRBD2 (6 bases). The CDR3 runs 16 residues. Germline V lookup: CDR1 SNHLY, CDR2 FYNNEI. The V gene lost 8 bases and the J gene lost 2 bases, with 19 bases spanning the gap. This chain's CDR3 is CASSTSRPLTYNEQFF. CDR3 nucleotides: TGTGCCAGCTCAACTAGCAGGCCCTTAACCTACAATGAGCAGTTCTTC.

The chain couples TRBV27 to TRBJ1-1, with D perhaps matching TRBD1 (5 bases). The germline V gene has CDR1 MNHEY and CDR2 SMNVEV (reference sequence). CDR3 length: 17 residues. The ends were cut back, 5 bases at V and 1 base at J, with 20 bases in the middle. CDR3 residues: CASSPRDPSGTNTEAFF. The CDR3 coding sequence is TGTGCCAGCAGTCCCAGAGACCCTTCTGGGACGAACACTGAAGCTTTCTTT.

The V gene is TRBV6-6, the J gene TRBJ1-4; 7 bases match TRBD1. The CDR3 sequence is 14 residues long. Germline assignment: CDR1 MNHNY and CDR2 SVGAGI (reference sequence). The V segment lost 5 bases and the J segment 8 bases; nucleotides outside the gene matches: 8. CDR3 DNA: TGTGCCAGCAGTCGGACAGGTTCATCCGAAAAACTGTTTTTT. This codes for CASSRTGSSEKLFF.

J is TRBJ2-7 and V is TRBV7-9, with TRBD1 matching over 8 bases. Germline loops: CDR1 SEHNR, CDR2 FQNEAQ (reference sequence). This CDR3 spans 15 amino acids. The V gene end was trimmed by 4 bases and the J gene end by 5 bases; junction bases not matched to a gene: 10. CDR3 amino acids: CASSYPGQAIHEQYF. For the CDR3, the DNA is TGTGCCAGCAGCTATCCGGGACAGGCTATCCACGAGCAGTACTTC. Using reference TRBV7-9 and TRBJ2-7 for the parts outside the CDR3, the full variable domain is DTGVSQNPRHKITKRGQNVTFRCDPISEHNRLYWYRQTLGQGPEFLTYFQNEAQLEKSRLLSDRFSAERPKGSFSTLEIQRTEQGDSAMYLCASSYPGQAIHEQYFGPGTRLTVT.

This sequence joins TRBV27 and TRBJ2-2, with TRBD2 matching 14 bases. Germline-derived CDR1 and CDR2 are MNHEY and SMNVEV (reference sequence). The CDR3 contains 16 residues. J gave up 6 bases and V 6 bases, and 6 bases lay outside the gene matches. CDR3 in DNA: TGTGCCAGCAGCCTTTTGACTAGCGGGGGGGCCGGGGAGCTGTTTTTT. Translated, it gives CASSLLTSGGAGELFF.

The genes are TRBV27 and TRBJ2-7, with 11 bases that match TRBD1. Germline values: CDR1 MNHEY, CDR2 SMNVEV (reference sequence). CDR3 length: 14 residues. V shed 4 bases, J shed 3 bases, and the junction held 2 bases outside the gene matches. CDR3 nucleotide sequence: TGTGCCAGCAGTTCCGGGACAGGGGGCTACGAGCAGTACTTC. Its translation: CASSSGTGGYEQYF.

The rearrangement uses TRBV27 and TRBJ2-3; 13 nucleotides align to TRBD2. This CDR3 contains 17 residues. V lost 4 bases to trimming and J lost 2 bases; unmatched junction nucleotides: 6. The germline gives CDR1 MNHEY, CDR2 SMNVEV (reference sequence). The chain's CDR3 is CASSSMGLAGTTDTQYF. The CDR3 region has the DNA TGTGCCAGCAGTTCCATGGGACTAGCGGGGACCACAGATACGCAGTATTTT.

This clone was detected once. The chain is built from TRBV6-1 and TRBJ1-6, with D uncertain. Trimming took off 8 bases at V and 6 bases at J, with 8 bases between the two ends. This CDR3 has 12 residues. CDR1 is MNHNS and CDR2 is SASEGT in the germline V gene. This CDR3 is CASRLPNSPLHF. Written as DNA, the CDR3 is TGTGCCAGCCGCCTTCCTAATTCACCCCTCCACTTT.

The CDR3 bases are TGTGCCAGCAGCGTACAGGCGGCCCCCTACAATGAGCAGTTCTTC. This codes for CASSVQAAPYNEQFF. The chain has TRBV9 and TRBJ2-1, with D uncertain. Germline V gene sequence: CDR1 SGDLS, CDR2 YYNGEE. This CDR3 contains 15 residues. V was shortened by 1 base and J by 2 bases, with 10 bases between the two germline ends. Together with reference TRBV9 and TRBJ2-1, the CDR3 gives the full variable domain: DSGVTQTPKHLITATGQRVTLRCSPRSGDLSVYWYQQSLDQGLQFLIQYYNGEERAKGNILERFSAQQFPDLHSELNLSSLELGDSALYFCASSVQAAPYNEQFFGPGTRLTVL.